The next 7 T cell receptor beta chains were all read from a single sample in a study of cytomegalovirus exposure and HLA in healthy donors. PCR involved 60 Vbeta and 13 Jbeta primers. The protocol was immunoSEQ multiplex PCR, while the TCRdb copy is restricted to in-frame clones and leaves out a portion. The sample contains around 110,000 clones, less than 80% of which appear only once. The sample taken for sequencing was PBMCs. These receptor sequences come from a man aged 25-40 years in good health and CMV-seronegative.

The chain has TRBV7-3 and TRBJ1-6; D is unresolved. Deletions cut 5 bases from V and 13 bases from J, with 15 bases between. CDR3 length: 13 residues. Germline CDR1 reads SGHTA; CDR2 reads FQGTGA. The CDR3 DNA sequence: TGTGCCAGCAGCCCCTTGGGAGGTCCTCCCCTCCACTTT. Translated, it gives CASSPLGGPPLHF.

V gene TRBV6-1 combines with J gene TRBJ1-5; D gene unclear. CDR3 length: 15 amino acids. V lost 4 bases, J lost 0 bases, and 10 bases lay in between. The germline gives CDR1 MNHNS, CDR2 SASEGT. CDR3 loop: CASSVSGDSNQPQHF. CDR3 DNA: TGTGCCAGCAGTGTCAGCGGGGATAGCAATCAGCCCCAGCATTTT.

The chain links TRBV7-2 to TRBJ1-1; 8 nucleotides line up with TRBD1. The CDR3 totals 13 residues. V shed 5 bases and J 8 bases; nucleotides not matched to a gene: 7. Germline CDR1 reads SGHTA; CDR2 reads FQGNSA. CDR3 sequence (DNA): TGTGCCAGCAGCCGGGACAGGCGAGGGGAAGCTTTCTTT. It codes for CASSRDRRGEAFF.

Worth noting for this clone: The sample contains more than one DNA sequence encoding this CDR3. The chain combines TRBV19 with TRBJ2-5; 10 bases map to TRBD2. The V gene end was trimmed by 1 base and the J gene end by 1 base; junction bases not matched to a gene: 0. Per germline, CDR1 LNHDA and CDR2 SQIVND (reference sequence). The CDR3 has 15 residues. The CDR3 nucleotides read TGTGCCAGTAGTATAGGGACTAGCGGCCAAGAGACCCAGTACTTC. Its protein is CASSIGTSGQETQYF. Looking up the rest from reference TRBV19 and TRBJ2-5 gives the full variable domain: DGGITQSPKYLFRKEGQNVTLSCEQNLNHDAMYWYRQDPGQGLRLIYYSQIVNDFQKGDIAEGYSVSREKKESFPLTVTSAQKNPTAFYLCASSIGTSGQETQYFGPGTRLLVL.

V and J are TRBV5-5 and TRBJ2-2, with a possible D match to TRBD1 (6 bases). The V end lost 4 bases, the J end lost 4 bases, and 17 bases lay between the germline ends. Germline assignment: CDR1 SGHKS and CDR2 YYEKEE (reference sequence). The length of the CDR3 is 16 residues. CDR3 nucleotide sequence: TGTGCCAGCAGCCCTCTAACAGGGAGTAGCACCGGGGAGCTGTTTTTT. Amino acids: CASSPLTGSSTGELFF.

The V call is TRBV5-1, the J call TRBJ1-2; the match to TRBD1 covers 10 bases. Germline loops: CDR1 SGHRS, CDR2 YFSETQ. The length of the CDR3 is 14 residues. V gave up 4 bases and J gave up 6 bases; unmatched junction bases: 6. The CDR3 sequence: CASSPYGQGDGYTF. As DNA, the CDR3 is TGCGCCAGCAGCCCGTACGGACAGGGGGATGGCTACACCTTC.

This chain joins TRBV7-8 and TRBJ2-5; 13 positions agree with TRBD2. Germline values: CDR1 SGHVS, CDR2 FQNEAQ. The J segment lost 5 bases and the V segment lost 6 bases, leaving 3 bases of the junction unmatched. The length of the CDR3 is 14 residues. In DNA form, the CDR3 reads TGTGCCAGCAGTAAGGGACTAGCGGGGGAGACCCAGTACTTC. Its translation: CASSKGLAGETQYF.